This entry lists 17 T cell receptor beta chains sequenced from one sample in a study of blood T cell repertoires in COVID-19. Clones were sequenced by immunoSEQ multiplex PCR, and TCRdb holds only the in-frame ones, with some missing. The sample gives about 130,000 clones, about 81% of which show up once; 2.4% is in the top ten. The sequenced material came from PBMCs or T cells enriched from blood (not recorded which). Every receptor here comes from a man aged 35 to 55 with acute COVID-19.

This chain uses TRBV10-3 with TRBJ2-1; the match to TRBD2 covers 10 bases. Germline values: CDR1 ENHRY, CDR2 SYGVKD. This CDR3 has 15 residues. The V and J ends lost 4 bases and 6 bases, in that order; junction bases with no gene match: 6. The CDR3 here is CAISVGSGRSNEQFF. DNA of the CDR3: TGTGCCATCAGTGTTGGTAGCGGGAGGAGCAATGAGCAGTTCTTC.

The chain links TRBV6-1 to TRBJ1-2, with a possible D match to TRBD1 (5 bases). Trimming removed 1 base at V and 5 bases at J, with 8 bases between. Germline lookup yields CDR1 MNHNS and CDR2 SASEGT. There are 13 residues in the CDR3. In nucleotides, the CDR3 is TGTGCCAGCAGTGAAGACAGGATGTATGGCTACACCTTC. Protein product: CASSEDRMYGYTF.

The chain carries TRBV5-1 and TRBJ2-7; D is ambiguous. The CDR3 contains 14 residues. V shed 0 bases and J shed 3 bases, with 10 bases lying between them. Germline V CDR1 and CDR2: SGHRS, YFSETQ. The chain's CDR3 is CASSLETQLYEQYF. The CDR3, as DNA: TGCGCCAGCAGCTTGGAAACCCAACTCTACGAGCAGTACTTC.

The V gene is TRBV4-2, the J gene TRBJ2-2; D perhaps matches TRBD2 (5 bases). The V gene's germline CDR1 is LGHNA and CDR2 YNFKEQ. V was cut by 4 bases and J by 1 base, with 10 bases left in between. The CDR3 has 15 amino acids. The CDR3 DNA reads as TGTGCCAGCAGCCTCTTCGCGGGGAACACCGGGGAGCTGTTTTTT. It codes for CASSLFAGNTGELFF.

This clone was recorded at least ten times. This rearrangement joins TRBV3-1 (or the pseudogene TRBV3-2) to TRBJ2-3; 7 bases agree with TRBD2. Per germline, CDR1 LGHDT and CDR2 YNNKEL (reference sequence). The ends lost 1 base at V and 6 bases at J; junction bases unmatched: 10. This CDR3 spans 16 amino acids. CDR3 sequence (DNA): TGTGCCAGCAGCCAAGCGGCAGGGAGGGCGGCGGATACGCAGTATTTT. It yields the protein CASSQAAGRAADTQYF.

CDR3 amino acids: CASSYREGNTEAFF. The CDR3, as DNA: TGTGCCAGCTCGTACAGGGAGGGGAACACTGAAGCTTTCTTT. The chain recombines TRBV6-5 with TRBJ1-1; perhaps TRBD1 as D (6 bases). The length of the CDR3 is 14 residues. Deletions cut 8 bases from V and 1 base from J, with 14 bases between. Germline-derived CDR1 and CDR2 are MNHEY and SVGAGI.

The CDR3 is CASSKLAGGRTDTQYF. DNA of the CDR3: TGTGCCAGCAGCAAACTAGCGGGAGGGAGGACAGATACGCAGTATTTT. The chain carries TRBV7-9 and TRBJ2-3; 13 nucleotides agree with TRBD2. Germline V gives CDR1 SEHNR, CDR2 FQNEAQ (reference sequence). J lost 3 bases, V lost 5 bases, and 5 bases had no gene match. This CDR3 has 16 residues.

The V and J genes are TRBV5-1 and TRBJ2-7; D is unclear. Trimming cost V 0 bases and J 7 bases, with 14 bases left between them. This CDR3 is 14 amino acids long. Germline V CDR1 and CDR2: SGHRS, YFSETQ. CDR3: CASSLGQTLREQYF. CDR3 coding DNA: TGCGCCAGCAGCTTGGGCCAGACTCTTAGGGAGCAGTACTTC.

The chain couples TRBV5-6 to TRBJ1-6, with 7 positions matching TRBD1. The junction had 6 bases not matched to a gene; V was cut back by 3 bases and J by 9 bases. Germline lookup yields CDR1 SGHDT and CDR2 YYEEEE. This CDR3 is built from 14 residues. CDR3 region: CASSWGQPSSPLHF. The CDR3 nucleotides read TGTGCCAGCAGCTGGGGACAGCCTTCTTCACCCCTCCACTTT.

CDR3 nucleotide sequence: TGTGCCAGCAGCTTTAGCGGGGCTAGCACAGATACGCAGTATTTT. The encoded protein is CASSFSGASTDTQYF. The genes are TRBV11-2 and TRBJ2-3; 8 positions agree with TRBD2. The CDR3 covers 15 residues. V dropped 3 bases and J dropped 0; count of bases not matched to a gene: 2. Germline CDR1 and CDR2: SGHAT and FQNNGV.

The chain uses TRBV6-5 and TRBJ2-7, with 7 bases matching TRBD2. Per germline, CDR1 MNHEY and CDR2 SVGAGI. This CDR3 region has 14 residues. Unmatched junction bases numbered 12, after V lost 6 bases and J lost 7 bases. The DNA of the CDR3 is TGTGCCAGCAGCCAGTTACGTGGGGGGGGTGAGCAGTACTTC. Its protein is CASSQLRGGGEQYF.

The chain combines TRBV7-9 with TRBJ2-2; D may be TRBD1 (7 bases). This CDR3 spans 16 amino acids. V gave up 1 base and J gave up 2 bases, with 11 bases separating them. The germline gives CDR1 SEHNR, CDR2 FQNEAQ (reference sequence). This CDR3 reads CASSLEGGGNTGELFF. The CDR3 DNA reads TGTGCCAGCAGCTTAGAAGGAGGGGGCAACACCGGGGAGCTGTTTTTT.

V gene TRBV28 combines with J gene TRBJ2-5; 7 bases are a match to TRBD1. J gave up 0 bases and V 5 bases, and 3 bases lay outside the gene matches. The CDR3 contains 14 residues. Germline V gene sequence: CDR1 MDHEN, CDR2 SYDVKM. The CDR3 DNA is TGTGCCAGCAGTGTCGGGACAGACCAAGAGACCCAGTACTTC. Encoded protein: CASSVGTDQETQYF.

This rearrangement joins TRBV28 to TRBJ1-2; D ambiguous. The CDR3 is 14 residues long. CDR1 MDHEN and CDR2 SYDVKM come from the germline V gene. V was trimmed by 7 bases and J by 2 bases, leaving 14 bases between them. The CDR3 region is CASIKAWANYGYTF. For the CDR3, the DNA is TGTGCCAGCATTAAGGCTTGGGCGAACTATGGCTACACCTTC.

This clone came up once. The V and J genes are TRBV30 and TRBJ1-1, with D perhaps TRBD1 (5 bases). V was shortened by 7 bases and J by 1 base, with 16 bases between the two germline ends. Germline CDR1 GTSNPN, CDR2 SVGIG (reference sequence). CDR3 length equals 14 residues. The DNA of the CDR3 is TGTGCCTACACCCAGGGCCCGGGGAACACTGAAGCTTTCTTT. As protein: CAYTQGPGNTEAFF.

This clone was detected only a few times. The CDR3 protein is CASSVDYEQYF. In DNA, the CDR3 is TGTGCCAGCAGTGTAGACTACGAGCAGTACTTC. The chain has TRBV25-1 and TRBJ2-7, with D unresolved. The germline CDR1 and CDR2 sequences are MGHDK and SYGVNS. This CDR3 comprises 11 residues. V lost 4 bases, J lost 3 bases, and 4 bases lay in between.

V gene TRBV29-1 combines with J gene TRBJ2-6; 7 bases are a match to TRBD2. CDR1 and CDR2 (germline): SQVTM, ANQGSEA. The CDR3 extends over 16 amino acids. V shed 8 bases, J shed 0 bases, and the junction held 10 bases outside the gene matches. The CDR3, as DNA: TGCAGCATTCAAGGGGAGGGGCTCTCTGGGGCCAACGTCCTGACTTTC. Translation gives CSIQGEGLSGANVLTF.